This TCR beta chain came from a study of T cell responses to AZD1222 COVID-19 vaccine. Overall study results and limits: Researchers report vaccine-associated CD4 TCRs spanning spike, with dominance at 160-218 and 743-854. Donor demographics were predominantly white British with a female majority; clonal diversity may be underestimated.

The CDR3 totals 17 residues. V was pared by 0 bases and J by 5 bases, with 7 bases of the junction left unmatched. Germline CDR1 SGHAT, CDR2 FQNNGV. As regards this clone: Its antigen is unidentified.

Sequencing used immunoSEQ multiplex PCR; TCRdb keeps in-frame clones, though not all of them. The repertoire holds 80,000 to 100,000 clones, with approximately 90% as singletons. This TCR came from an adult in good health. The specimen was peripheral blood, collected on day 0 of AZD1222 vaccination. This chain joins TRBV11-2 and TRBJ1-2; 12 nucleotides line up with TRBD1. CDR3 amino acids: CASSLDFGTGGSYGYTF. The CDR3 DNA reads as TGTGCCAGCAGCTTAGATTTCGGGACAGGGGGCAGTTATGGCTACACCTTC.